Listed below are T cell receptor beta chains from one sample, sequenced in a study of metastatic and nonmetastatic thyroid tumors. TCRdb re-processed the PCR reads through MiXCR. The sample contains approximately 20,000 clones, less than 40% of which appear only once. Sequenced: tumor tissue. These receptors were taken from a male donor with papillary thyroid cancer or a benign thyroid nodule (not recorded which). Some clones in this sample may be carry-over from other donors' samples. CDR3s include the opening cysteine and the closing phenylalanine or tryptophan. The D gene is left open where the match is weak. For some rows the clone size is stated as once, few or many, or as a class when expanded; others skip it.

>NA|TRBJ2-7|TRBV10-2|medium-sized
TGCGCCAGCAAGAGCGGCTCAAACTACGAGCAGTACTTC
CASKSGSNYEQYF
>NA|TRBJ1-4|TRBV30|many
TGTGCCTGGAGTGAAGCCTCAACTAATGAAAAACTGTTTTTT
CAWSEASTNEKLFF
>NA|TRBJ2-5|TRBV6-1|few
TGTGCCAGCAGGAACCAAGAGACCCAGTACTTC
CASRNQETQYF
>TRBD2|TRBJ2-7|TRBV4-1|few
TGCGCCAGCAGCCAAGTGCGGGGGAGCCCCCACGAGCAGTACTTC
CASSQVRGSPHEQYF
>TRBD2|TRBJ2-7|TRBV19|NA
TGTTCCAGTAGTATAGGCAGCGGGAGATATAATGAGCAGTACTTC
CSSSIGSGRYNEQYF
>NA|TRBJ2-7|TRBV25-1|few
TGTGCCAGCAGGGTGGGCGGTGACGCCTATGAGCAGTCCTTC
CASRVGGDAYEQSF
>NA|TRBJ2-7|TRBV2|medium-sized
TGTGCCAGCAGTGACGGGGACTCCTACTACGAGCAGTACTTC
CASSDGDSYYEQYF
>NA|TRBJ2-1|TRBV12-3/TRBV12-4|medium-sized
TGTGCCAGCAGTTTCCAGCTAGCACTAAATGAGCAGTTCTTC
CASSFQLALNEQFF
>TRBD1|TRBJ1-2|TRBV29-1|few
TGCAGCGTTGGGGACAGGGGAGGGAACTATGTCTACACCTTC
CSVGDRGGNYVYTF
>NA|TRBJ1-6|TRBV12-3/TRBV12-4|many
TGTGCCAGCAGTTTAGGGCAGGGCAATTCACCCCTCCACTTT
CASSLGQGNSPLHF
>NA|TRBJ2-7|TRBV18|many
TGTGCCAGCTCACCACCGAGAGAAACGCCTTCCTACGAGCAGTACTTC
CASSPPRETPSYEQYF
>NA|TRBJ1-5|TRBV20-1|NA
TGCAGTGCTAGAAGCGGTCCGCAGGGATATAGCAATCAGCCCCAGCATTTT
CSARSGPQGYSNQPQHF
>NA|TRBJ1-1|TRBV7-6|large
TGTGCCAGCAGCGAAGTTCCCGGGGCGCGGACTGAAGCTTTCTTT
CASSEVPGARTEAFF
>NA|TRBJ2-7|TRBV6-1|NA
TGTGCCAGCAGCCGAGGGGAAAGGGCCTACGAGCAGTACTTC
CASSRGERAYEQYF
>NA|TRBJ2-5|TRBV28|NA
TGTGCCAGCAGTTTTCGGGGATTCGCAGGAGGTGGGCAAGAGACCCAGTACTTC
CASSFRGFAGGGQETQYF
>NA|TRBJ2-1|TRBV19|NA
TGTGCCAGTAGTAAAAGCTCCTACAATGAGCAGTTCTTC
CASSKSSYNEQFF
>NA|TRBJ1-3|TRBV19|NA
TGTGCCAGTAGTATCGGCCGCTATGGAAACACCATATATTTT
CASSIGRYGNTIYF
>NA|TRBJ1-4|TRBV18|many
TGTGCCAGCTCAACCCAATCCAGGGTGGGAAAACTGTTTTTT
CASSTQSRVGKLFF
>TRBD2|TRBJ2-1|TRBV20-1|NA
TGCAGTGCTAGACTCGGGACTAGCGTTATTAGTGAGCAGTTCTTC
CSARLGTSVISEQFF
>TRBD1|TRBJ1-2|TRBV3-1|NA
TGTGCCAGCAGCCAAGATAGGGGACAGGGGAACTACTATGGCTACACCTTC
CASSQDRGQGNYYGYTF
>TRBD2|TRBJ2-5|TRBV7-6|medium-sized
TGTGCCAGCAGCCGTAGCGGGACTCAAGAGACCCAGTACTTC
CASSRSGTQETQYF
>TRBD2|TRBJ2-3|TRBV28|many
TGTGCCAGCAGCTCAGGCCTTATAGGGACCTCTAGACTAGCGGGGGCTAAGTATTTT
CASSSGLIGTSRLAGAKYF
>NA|TRBJ2-6|TRBV4-2|many
TGTGCCAGCAGCCTGGAGGGGGGAACCTCTGGGGCCAACGTCCTGACTTTC
CASSLEGGTSGANVLTF
>NA|TRBJ1-2|TRBV7-2|NA
TGTGCCAGCAGCCGACAGCCCTCTTGGGGCTACACCTTC
CASSRQPSWGYTF
>NA|TRBJ2-7|TRBV3-1|NA
TGTGCCAGCAGCCACCTCGGGTCAGCGGATCACGAGCAGAACTTC
CASSHLGSADHEQNF
>TRBD1|TRBJ2-7|TRBV6-1|few
TGTGCCAGCAGAGCCACAATTAACCGGACAGGGACCTACGGGCAGTACTTC
CASRATINRTGTYGQYF
>NA|TRBJ2-7|TRBV20-1|NA
TGCAGTGCTAGAGATAAAGAGAGCGGGTCATTGGTGTACTTC
CSARDKESGSLVYF
>NA|TRBJ1-2|TRBV20-1|NA
TGCAGTGCTAGGAAGGGGATTACGTATGGCTACACCTTC
CSARKGITYGYTF
>NA|TRBJ1-6|TRBV20-1|medium-sized
TGCAGTGCTAGACAGGGGAATGAGGTGGCACCCCTCCACTTT
CSARQGNEVAPLHF